These 29 T cell receptor beta chains came from one sample sequenced in a study of CD8 T cells in Susac syndrome. When the RNA was reverse transcribed, random hexamers were used with an input of about 0.5 to 1 ug. TCRdb re-called the immunoSEQ multiplex PCR reads through MiXCR, storing one row per CDR3 protein. The table lists approximately 190,000 distinct CDR3 sequences, almost 96% of them singletons. Sequencing was done on a sample of CD4+ T cells from PBMCs. The origin of the receptors is a human donor with Susac syndrome.

This clonotype was seen a handful of times. The chain employs TRBV14 and TRBJ1-3; D possibly corresponds to TRBD1 (5 bases). V was pared by 3 bases and J by 1 base, with 7 bases between. Germline lookup yields CDR1 SGHDN and CDR2 FVKESK. This CDR3 comprises 14 residues. In DNA, the CDR3 is TGTGCCAGCAGCCATAGGGGTTCTGGAAACACCATATATTTT. Amino acid sequence: CASSHRGSGNTIYF.

The V call is TRBV4-3, the J call TRBJ2-1, with D tentatively TRBD1 (5 bases). The CDR3 has 15 residues. CDR1 is LGHNA and CDR2 is YSLEER in the germline V gene. The V gene lost 0 bases and the J gene lost 9 bases, with 15 bases spanning the gap. The CDR3 spells CASSQDGRVATEQFF. The CDR3 coding sequence is TGCGCCAGCAGCCAAGATGGCAGGGTGGCTACTGAGCAGTTCTTC.

The rearrangement joins TRBV5-6 to TRBJ2-1; a possible D gene is TRBD1 (5 bases). Trimming pared 2 bases from V and 4 bases from J, leaving 10 bases between. Germline CDR1 and CDR2: SGHDT and YYEEEE. The CDR3 length is 14 residues. CDR3 sequence: CASSLLHRYNEQFF. CDR3 in DNA: TGTGCCAGCAGCTTACTTCACAGGTACAATGAGCAGTTCTTC.

The chain employs TRBV30 and TRBJ1-5; D may be TRBD1 (6 bases). V was pared by 2 bases and J by 0 bases, with 17 bases between. CDR1 and CDR2 from the germline V gene are GTSNPN and SVGIG (reference sequence). The CDR3 runs 17 residues. The CDR3 spells CAWSTKTGKISNQPQHF. CDR3 nucleotide sequence: TGTGCCTGGAGTACAAAAACAGGGAAAATTAGCAATCAGCCCCAGCATTTT.

The CDR3, as DNA: TGTGCCTGGAGTGTACAGGGGTCAGCAGATACGCAGTATTTT. Translating it yields CAWSVQGSADTQYF. V and J are TRBV30 and TRBJ2-3; 7 bases agree with TRBD1. V lost 0 bases, J lost 4 bases, and 4 bases stayed unmatched. Germline values: CDR1 GTSNPN, CDR2 SVGIG (reference sequence). The CDR3 loop spans 14 amino acids. Full variable domain (remainder filled in from reference TRBV30 and TRBJ2-3): SQTIHQWPATLVQPVGSPLSLECTVEGTSNPNLYWYRQAAGRGLQLLFYSVGIGQISSEVPQNLSASRPQDRQFILSSKKLLLSDSGFYLCAWSVQGSADTQYFGPGTRLTVL.

The V gene is TRBV12-3 or TRBV12-4, the J gene TRBJ2-2; the D is unclear. Trimming took off 7 bases at V and 6 bases at J, with 9 bases between the two ends. The CDR3 contains 12 residues. The CDR3 region has the DNA TGTGCCAGCATCCTCACTGCCGGGGAGCTGTTTTTT. Translating gives CASILTAGELFF.

The V call is TRBV20-1, the J call TRBJ1-2, with a weak D call TRBD1 (5 bases). In germline, CDR1 is DFQATT, CDR2 SNEGSKA (reference sequence). Trimming left V 3 bases short and J 3 bases short, with 8 bases between. This CDR3 comprises 12 residues. CDR3 DNA: TGCAGTGCTAGTCAGGGTGACTATGGCTACACCTTC. It yields the protein CSASQGDYGYTF.

V usage is TRBV12-3 or TRBV12-4 and J usage is TRBJ2-7; TRBD2 aligns across 9 bases. The J segment lost 2 bases and the V segment lost 6 bases, leaving 11 bases of the junction unmatched. This CDR3 has 16 amino acids. The CDR3 bases are TGTGCCAGCAGCTACCGATCTAGCGGGATAACCTACGAGCAGTACTTC. It specifies CASSYRSSGITYEQYF.

V is TRBV10-3 and J is TRBJ2-7; unclear D gene. The CDR3 is made up of 13 amino acids. V shed 2 bases and J shed 2 bases, with 7 bases lying between them. The V gene's germline CDR1 is ENHRY and CDR2 SYGVKD. The CDR3 region is CAISEQNTYEQYF. Written as DNA, the CDR3 is TGTGCCATCAGTGAGCAGAACACCTACGAGCAGTACTTC.

The chain joins TRBV6-5 to TRBJ1-2; possibly TRBD1 for D (5 bases). V was clipped by 7 bases and J by 6 bases, with 18 bases between them. Germline CDR1 is MNHEY and CDR2 is SVGAGI. CDR3 length: 14 residues. CDR3 DNA: TGTGCCAGCACCGACTTCCGGGACCAAAATGGCTACACCTTC. Translated: CASTDFRDQNGYTF.

In DNA form, the CDR3 reads TGTGCCAGCTCACTCAAAGTTACAGGATTGGGGATGGTCACTGAAGCTTTCTTT. It codes for CASSLKVTGLGMVTEAFF. This sequence joins TRBV18 and TRBJ1-1; a weak D match, TRBD1 (5 bases). The germline V gene has CDR1 KGHSH and CDR2 LQKENI. Trimming took off 4 bases at V and 4 bases at J, with 25 bases between the two ends. The CDR3 consists of 18 residues.

This chain links TRBV20-1 with TRBJ2-2, with a weak D call TRBD1 (6 bases). Germline V CDR1 and CDR2: DFQATT, SNEGSKA (reference sequence). The CDR3 spans 15 residues. Between the trimmed V and J ends, which lost 5 bases and 1 base, there was a span of 14 bases. CDR3 nucleotides: TGCAGTGCTCTTCCCGGGACAAGGAACACCGGGGAGCTGTTTTTT. This gives the protein CSALPGTRNTGELFF.

This clonotype was seen only once. J is TRBJ2-1 and V is TRBV20-1; D may be TRBD2 (7 bases). CDR1 and CDR2 (germline): DFQATT, SNEGSKA (reference sequence). The CDR3 length is 13 residues. Trimming pared 3 bases from V and 3 bases from J, leaving 9 bases between. The CDR3 bases are TGCAGTGCTAGCGGGGGGCGCTACAATGAGCAGTTCTTC. It is translated as CSASGGRYNEQFF.

V gene TRBV6-1 combines with J gene TRBJ2-3; no firm D call. The V gene lost 3 bases and the J gene lost 1 base, with 14 bases spanning the gap. Looked up from germline, CDR1 is MNHNS and CDR2 is SASEGT. The CDR3 has 16 residues. Written as DNA, the CDR3 is TGTGCCAGCAGTGAGGCCCTACTTGGGGGCACAGATACGCAGTATTTT. It specifies CASSEALLGGTDTQYF.

This chain joins TRBV20-1 and TRBJ2-3; D ambiguous. Per the germline V gene, CDR1 is DFQATT and CDR2 is SNEGSKA (reference sequence). Between the trimmed V and J ends, which lost 6 bases and 2 bases, there was a span of 21 bases. This CDR3 has 16 amino acids. The CDR3 nucleotides are TGCAGTGCAAACCGAAGAGTAGATCCGGCCACAGATACGCAGTATTTT. Residues: CSANRRVDPATDTQYF.

This chain links TRBV30 with TRBJ2-1; no reliable D call. Germline V gene lookup returns CDR1 GTSNPN and CDR2 SVGIG (reference sequence). The CDR3 consists of 10 residues. V was cut by 2 bases and J by 7 bases, with 3 bases left in between. CDR3 DNA sequence: TGTGCCTGGAGTCAGAATGAGCAGTTCTTC. Translation: CAWSQNEQFF. Combining the CDR3 with reference TRBV30 and TRBJ2-1 gives the whole variable domain SQTIHQWPATLVQPVGSPLSLECTVEGTSNPNLYWYRQAAGRGLQLLFYSVGIGQISSEVPQNLSASRPQDRQFILSSKKLLLSDSGFYLCAWSQNEQFFGPGTRLTVL.

This clonotype has just one count. The chain employs TRBV12-3 or TRBV12-4 and TRBJ1-5; 10 bases match TRBD1. With V trimmed by 7 bases and J by 7 bases, 7 bases remained unmatched. The CDR3 is 14 amino acids. The CDR3 bases are TGTGCCAGCACCGAGACAGGGGGCAGACAGCCCCAGCATTTT. This codes for CASTETGGRQPQHF.

J is TRBJ2-4 and V is TRBV12-3 or TRBV12-4; TRBD2 aligns across 7 bases. J lost 9 bases, V lost 7 bases, and 12 bases had no gene match. This CDR3 has 14 residues. CDR3 loop: CASTAGAWGGIQYF. CDR3 nucleotide sequence: TGTGCCAGCACCGCGGGAGCCTGGGGGGGCATTCAGTACTTC.

The V and J genes are TRBV28 and TRBJ2-1, with 7 bases identical to TRBD2. Trimming cost V 6 bases and J 0 bases; bases outside gene matches: 11. This CDR3 region has 17 residues. Germline V gene data show CDR1 as MDHEN and CDR2 as SYDVKM. CDR3 sequence reads: CASSPPPSGASYNEQFF. CDR3 nucleotides: TGTGCCAGCAGCCCACCTCCTAGCGGCGCCTCCTACAATGAGCAGTTCTTC.

The chain joins TRBV29-1 to TRBJ1-2, with D possibly being TRBD1 (5 bases). Between the trimmed V and J ends, which lost 5 bases and 3 bases, there was a span of 10 bases. Per the germline V gene, CDR1 is SQVTM and CDR2 is ANQGSEA. This CDR3 region has 12 residues. In DNA form, the CDR3 reads TGCAGCGTTCCGACAGATTACTATGGCTACACCTTC. Translated: CSVPTDYYGYTF.

The chain employs TRBV12-3 or TRBV12-4 and TRBJ1-5, with 7 nucleotides matching TRBD1. The CDR3 contains 15 residues. With V trimmed by 1 base and J by 3 bases, 3 bases remained unmatched. The CDR3 nucleotides read TGTGCCAGCAGTTTAGGAGGGGGCAACAATCAGCCCCAGCATTTT. It translates to CASSLGGGNNQPQHF.

V usage is TRBV24-1 and J usage is TRBJ1-2; TRBD1 agrees at 7 bases. This CDR3 has 13 amino acids. Unmatched junction bases numbered 4, after V lost 6 bases and J lost 4 bases. Germline V gene lookup returns CDR1 KGHDR and CDR2 SFDVKD. The CDR3 sequence is CATSPGTAYGYTF. DNA for the CDR3: TGTGCCACCAGTCCGGGGACAGCCTATGGCTACACCTTC.

The V call is TRBV2, the J call TRBJ2-2; D is uncertain. Trimming took off 7 bases at V and 3 bases at J, with 6 bases between the two ends. From germline, CDR1 is SNHLY and CDR2 FYNNEI. The length of the CDR3 is 12 residues. DNA of the CDR3: TGTGCCAGCATTTCGGACACCGGGGAGCTGTTTTTT. Amino acid sequence: CASISDTGELFF.

This clonotype was detected only once. The chain combines TRBV6-5 with TRBJ1-2; weak D call: TRBD1 (6 bases). Trimming removed 5 bases at V and 3 bases at J, with 10 bases between. The CDR3 totals 13 residues. Germline V lookup: CDR1 MNHEY, CDR2 SVGAGI. The CDR3 loop is CASSTYRDYGYTF. CDR3 nucleotides: TGTGCCAGCAGTACCTACAGGGACTATGGCTACACCTTC.

This chain connects TRBV28 to TRBJ2-7, with TRBD1 matching 7 bases. The junction had 5 bases not matched to a gene; V was cut back by 3 bases and J by 0 bases. Germline V CDR1 and CDR2: MDHEN, SYDVKM. There are 15 residues in the CDR3. The CDR3 spells CASSFRDRLSYEQYF. In DNA form, the CDR3 reads TGTGCCAGCAGTTTTAGGGACAGACTCTCCTACGAGCAGTACTTC.

The V gene is TRBV6-4, the J gene TRBJ2-3; perhaps TRBD1 as D (6 bases). CDR3 length: 13 amino acids. Trimming cost V 4 bases and J 5 bases, with 10 bases left between them. CDR1 MRHNA and CDR2 SNTAGT come from the germline V gene. The CDR3 here is CASSVETGDTQYF. The DNA for the CDR3 is TGTGCCAGCAGTGTGGAGACAGGAGATACGCAGTATTTT.

This chain links TRBV7-2 with TRBJ2-1; 9 bases agree with TRBD1. The V gene's germline CDR1 is SGHTA and CDR2 FQGNSA. The ends lost 3 bases at V and 9 bases at J; junction bases unmatched: 9. The CDR3 runs to 15 residues. In DNA form, the CDR3 reads TGTGCCAGCAGCTTTTCCGGGACAGGGCAAGTTGAGCAGTTCTTC. It encodes CASSFSGTGQVEQFF.

The CDR3 DNA sequence: TGTGCCAGCAGCCCGGGGGCAGGGGCAGGGGCCAACGTCCTGACTTTC. It specifies CASSPGAGAGANVLTF. The V gene is TRBV7-8, the J gene TRBJ2-6, with D perhaps matching TRBD1 or TRBD2 (6 bases each). From germline, CDR1 is SGHVS and CDR2 FQNEAQ. Trimming took 5 bases from V and 4 from J, leaving 15 bases between them. CDR3 length equals 16 residues.

This rearrangement joins TRBV12-3 or TRBV12-4 to TRBJ1-1; no clear D gene. The CDR3 loop spans 14 amino acids. Trimming stripped 6 bases from V and 9 bases from J, with 20 bases between. The CDR3 sequence is CASSLKRATGQAFF. The CDR3 DNA is TGTGCCAGCAGCCTCAAAAGGGCTACGGGCCAAGCTTTCTTT.